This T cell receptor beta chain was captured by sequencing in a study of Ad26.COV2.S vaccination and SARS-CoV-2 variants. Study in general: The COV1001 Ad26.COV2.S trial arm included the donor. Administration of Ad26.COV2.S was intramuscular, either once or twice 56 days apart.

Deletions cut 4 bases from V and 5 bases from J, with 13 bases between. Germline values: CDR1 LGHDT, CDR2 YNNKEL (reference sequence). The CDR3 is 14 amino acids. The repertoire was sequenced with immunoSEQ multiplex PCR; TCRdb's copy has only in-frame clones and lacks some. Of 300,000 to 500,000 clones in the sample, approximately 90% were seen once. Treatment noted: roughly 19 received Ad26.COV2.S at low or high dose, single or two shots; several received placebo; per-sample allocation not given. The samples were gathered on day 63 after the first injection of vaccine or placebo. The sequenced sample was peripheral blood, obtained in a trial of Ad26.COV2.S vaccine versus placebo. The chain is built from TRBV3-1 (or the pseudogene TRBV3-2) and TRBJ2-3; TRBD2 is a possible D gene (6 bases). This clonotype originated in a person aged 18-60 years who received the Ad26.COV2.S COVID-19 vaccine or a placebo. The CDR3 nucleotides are TGTGCCAGCAGCCCTTCCTGGAGGGGAGATACGCAGTATTTT. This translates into CASSPSWRGDTQYF.